The following is a T cell receptor (beta chain) sequence with its context. In this sample, this clone turned up a few times. Its specific antigen is unknown. No base qualities exist here, and no much larger clone lies one base off it. Other nucleotide sequences in the sample specify the same CDR3. The data were taken from a study of tumor-infiltrating lymphocytes in localized non-small cell lung cancer (dated by TCRdb to about 2021). Regarding the complete study: Patients whose samples were collected after neoadjuvant chemotherapy, as well as both smokers and never-smokers and several histologies, were included in the cohort. From each patient came resected tumor tissue plus uninvolved lung tissue from that same patient, and the uninvolved lung tissue was described as non-adjacent to the tumor. Alongside flow cytometry, multiplex immunofluorescence, RNA-seq, exome sequencing and proteomics, TCR sequencing was applied to the same patients as one of several integrated assays. The overall ICON cohort comprised fewer than 170 surgical patients with localized non-small cell lung cancer whose tumors were resected. A total of around 58 patients were part of the paired comparison of immunoSEQ T-cell fraction between tumor and uninvolved lung. Results the study describes overall, beyond this receptor: Recurrence-free survival showed no association with tumor T-cell fraction measured by TCR sequencing (p = 0.61). Since assay coverage differed from patient to patient depending on how much tissue was available, TCR sequencing was done for only a subset of the cohort. Because different assays used different pieces of the same tissue, technical variation could not be distinguished from intratumor heterogeneity. TCRbeta sequencing supported higher T cell infiltration in tumors than in uninvolved lung tissue, consistent with immunofluorescence CD3 counts. TCR-derived T-cell fraction did not differ between the flow cytometry-defined immunotypes IM1 (good prognosis) and IM2 (poor prognosis).

ICON enrollment began in early 2016, and the last patient was enrolled in late 2018. Fresh tumor and matched uninvolved tissue for in-depth immune analyses, including TCR sequencing, were collected from a subcohort of approximately 81 patients. DNA isolated from bulk tissue, without cell sorting, was used for TCR sequencing. Taken from cysteine to phenylalanine, the CDR3 has 12 residues. The entry retains the CDR3 DNA only, 36 bases that are in frame from base 1. The V end loses 6 bases and the J end loses 6 bases, and a stretch of 10 bases separates them. The germline V gene gives CDR1 as ENHRY and CDR2 as SYGVKD. The T-cell fraction in tumor and uninvolved lung tissue was provided by TCR sequencing with the immunoSEQ assay. In the source study's methods: For survival analysis, patients were split into high (upper tertile) and low (lower two tertiles) T-cell fraction groups and compared by log-rank test. A signed-rank test was used to test differences in T-cell fraction between paired tumor and uninvolved lung samples. TCRdb retrieved this table from immuneACCESS and kept in-frame rearrangements only. Not all clones are present; in checked studies, unresolved V genes account for under half, and no reason is known for the remainder. The V and J calls and the clone size are those of that table, but D and trimming were determined from the DNA. The sample contains roughly 8,400 clones, roughly 82% of them found a single time. Roughly 5.5% of the sample is held by the ten biggest clonotypes.

The chain couples TRBV10-3 to TRBJ2-3; the D segment could be TRBD1, given 6 matching bases. What was sequenced was lung tumor tissue. This receptor was identified in a human donor with non-small cell lung cancer. The DNA sequence reads TGTGCCATCAGCGGCCAGGGGGATACGCAGTATTTT. It is translated as CAISGQGDTQYF.